Each of the 27 T cell receptor beta chains below was sequenced from the same sample in a study of sequential checkpoint blockade in melanoma. Clones were read by immunoSEQ multiplex PCR, and TCRdb kept only the in-frame ones, dropping some. This table holds tens of thousands of clones, roughly 80% found once. The treatment here: randomized to nivolumab then ipilimumab (arm A) or the reverse (arm B). The sequencing used CD8+ T cells sorted from blood (inferred from file names), collected from a patient given nivolumab and ipilimumab in sequence. The receptors originated from a human donor with melanoma.

The rearrangement uses TRBV5-6 and TRBJ2-7, with 10 bases fitting TRBD1. The V segment lost 3 bases and the J segment 3 bases; nucleotides outside the gene matches: 3. From germline, CDR1 is SGHDT and CDR2 YYEEEE. The CDR3 covers 14 residues. The CDR3, as DNA: TGTGCCAGCAGCTACTGGACAGGGGGCTACGAGCAGTACTTC. It yields the protein CASSYWTGGYEQYF.

The chain combines TRBV27 with TRBJ1-4; D call uncertain. Germline V gene sequence: CDR1 MNHEY, CDR2 SMNVEV (reference sequence). The CDR3 is made up of 14 amino acids. The V end lost 3 bases, the J end lost 7 bases, and 12 bases lay between the germline ends. The DNA of the CDR3 is TGTGCCAGCAGTTTCGGCACTAGGAGTGAAAAACTGTTTTTT. Translated: CASSFGTRSEKLFF.

The gene calls are TRBV27 and TRBJ2-7; 10 bases map to TRBD1. CDR1 MNHEY and CDR2 SMNVEV come from the germline V gene (reference sequence). The junction had 8 bases not matched to a gene; V was cut back by 7 bases and J by 2 bases. This CDR3 has 15 amino acids. In nucleotides, the CDR3 is TGTGCCAGCAAGTCGATCGGGACAGGGGCCTACGAGCAGTACTTC. Protein product: CASKSIGTGAYEQYF.

This rearrangement joins TRBV9 to TRBJ1-5; 9 bases align to TRBD1. The CDR3 is made up of 13 amino acids. CDR1 is SGDLS and CDR2 is YYNGEE in the germline V gene. Losses at the gene ends were 7 bases for V and 5 bases for J; bases not matched to a gene: 4. CDR3 region: CASSWTGDQPQHF. In nucleotides, the CDR3 is TGTGCCAGCTCATGGACAGGGGATCAGCCCCAGCATTTT. The complete variable domain, with remaining parts taken from reference TRBV9 and TRBJ1-5, reads DSGVTQTPKHLITATGQRVTLRCSPRSGDLSVYWYQQSLDQGLQFLIQYYNGEERAKGNILERFSAQQFPDLHSELNLSSLELGDSALYFCASSWTGDQPQHFGDGTRLSIL.

The chain couples TRBV4-1 to TRBJ2-1; tentatively, D is TRBD2 (6 bases). The V and J ends lost 0 bases and 0 bases respectively, with 12 bases between them. The CDR3 contains 17 residues. In germline, CDR1 is MGHRA, CDR2 YSYEKL. The CDR3 DNA follows: TGCGCCAGCAGCCAAGAGGGGGGACGGAGCTCCTACAATGAGCAGTTCTTC. It yields the protein CASSQEGGRSSYNEQFF.

The rearrangement joins TRBV10-3 to TRBJ2-3; D unresolved. The CDR3 totals 15 residues. Germline V gives CDR1 ENHRY, CDR2 SYGVKD. Trimming removed 3 bases at V and 0 bases at J, with 10 bases between. CDR3 residues: CAISDLDSSTDTQYF. The CDR3 bases are TGTGCCATCAGTGACTTGGATAGCAGCACAGATACGCAGTATTTT.

The rearrangement uses TRBV11-3 and TRBJ2-5; 8 bases agree with TRBD2. Per the germline V gene, CDR1 is SGHNT and CDR2 is YENEEA. With V trimmed by 4 bases and J by 4 bases, 2 bases remained unmatched. CDR3 length equals 13 residues. The CDR3 bases are TGTGCCAGCAGCTCGGGGGGGGTAGAGACCCAGTACTTC. Amino acid sequence: CASSSGGVETQYF. The full variable domain, in which reference TRBV11-3 and TRBJ2-5 provide the parts outside the CDR3, is EAGVVQSPRYKIIEKKQPVAFWCNPISGHNTLYWYLQNLGQGPELLIRYENEEAVDDSQLPKDRFSAERLKGVDSTLKIQPAELGDSAVYLCASSSGGVETQYFGPGTRLLVL.

This clone has more than one count but fewer than ten. The V gene is TRBV19, the J gene TRBJ2-2; 13 bases map to TRBD2. This CDR3 is 16 amino acids long. With V trimmed by 4 bases and J by 2 bases, 1 base remained unmatched. Germline lookup yields CDR1 LNHDA and CDR2 SQIVND (reference sequence). In DNA, the CDR3 is TGTGCCAGTAGTAGACTAGCGGGGGGAAACACCGGGGAGCTGTTTTTT. It is translated as CASSRLAGGNTGELFF.

This chain links TRBV10-1 with TRBJ2-2; TRBD2 matches 9 bases. CDR3 size: 17 residues. Germline trimming cut 2 bases from V and 5 bases from J; bases unmatched to any gene: 9. Germline V gene sequence: CDR1 WNHNN, CDR2 SYGVQD (reference sequence). Here the CDR3 reads CASSEGRAGGRTGELFF. DNA for the CDR3: TGCGCCAGCAGTGAGGGTCGGGCGGGAGGGAGAACCGGGGAGCTGTTTTTT.

The chain employs TRBV2 and TRBJ2-4, with TRBD1 as a possible D gene (5 bases). V lost 3 bases to trimming and J lost 4 bases, with 10 bases between them. The CDR3 is 14 amino acids. In germline, CDR1 is SNHLY, CDR2 FYNNEI. In DNA form, the CDR3 reads TGTGCCAGCAGTGAGTCTGACAGAAAAAACATTCAGTACTTC. Residues: CASSESDRKNIQYF.

J is TRBJ2-7 and V is TRBV6-1; 7 bases are a match to TRBD2. The length of the CDR3 is 14 residues. Germline assignment: CDR1 MNHNS and CDR2 SASEGT. V gave up 4 bases and J gave up 7 bases; unmatched junction bases: 10. In DNA, the CDR3 is TGTGCCAGCAGTGCGCCCCTACTAGCGAATGAGCAGTACTTC. Its translation: CASSAPLLANEQYF.

This chain uses TRBV18 with TRBJ1-4; D ambiguous. Germline CDR1 KGHSH, CDR2 LQKENI. The CDR3 spans 16 residues. Trimming left V 2 bases short and J 7 bases short, with 17 bases between. The CDR3 DNA sequence: TGTGCCAGCTCACCAGCCACAGAGGGCCTTGGTGAAAAACTGTTTTTT. This sequence encodes CASSPATEGLGEKLFF.

The chain joins TRBV7-6 to TRBJ2-7, with 10 nucleotides matching TRBD2. In germline, CDR1 is SGHVS, CDR2 FNYEAQ. The CDR3 extends over 17 amino acids. V gave up 5 bases and J gave up 6 bases; unmatched junction bases: 16. For the CDR3, the DNA is TGTGCCAGCAGCCCCTTAAAGCGGGAGGGCCTAGAGGGCGAGCAGTACTTC. The encoded protein is CASSPLKREGLEGEQYF.

A few counts support this clone. The chain uses TRBV4-1 and TRBJ2-7; TRBD2 matches at 7 bases. The CDR3 extends over 15 amino acids. The V gene end was trimmed by 0 bases and the J gene end by 5 bases; junction bases not matched to a gene: 7. Germline values: CDR1 MGHRA, CDR2 YSYEKL. The CDR3 here is CASSQDNSGYNEQYF. In nucleotides, the CDR3 is TGCGCCAGCAGCCAAGATAATAGCGGGTATAACGAGCAGTACTTC.

The gene calls are TRBV2 and TRBJ1-2; 7 positions match TRBD1. The CDR3 sequence is 13 residues long. Germline CDR1 reads SNHLY; CDR2 reads FYNNEI. With 2 bases clipped from V and 8 bases from J, the junction kept 5 bases outside the gene matches. Written as DNA, the CDR3 is TGTGCCAGCAGTGAAACGTGGGACAGAGGCTACACCTTC. It is translated as CASSETWDRGYTF.

The DNA for the CDR3 is TGTGCCAGCAGCTTAGTACAGGGACGACACGAGCAGTACTTC. Translating gives CASSLVQGRHEQYF. J is TRBJ2-7 and V is TRBV7-8; D is perhaps TRBD1 (6 bases). Looked up from germline, CDR1 is SGHVS and CDR2 is FQNEAQ. There are 14 residues in the CDR3. Trimming took off 1 base at V and 5 bases at J, with 12 bases between the two ends. Combining the CDR3 with reference TRBV7-8 and TRBJ2-7 gives the whole variable domain GAGVSQSPRYKVAKRGQDVALRCDPISGHVSLFWYQQALGQGPEFLTYFQNEAQLDKSGLPSDRFFAERPEGSVSTLKIQRTQQEDSAVYLCASSLVQGRHEQYFGPGTRLTVT.

The chain links TRBV4-2 to TRBJ2-5; 7 bases are shared with TRBD2. Near its end, the DNA agrees better with TRBJ2-7, so the J call may be wrong. CDR3 length: 14 amino acids. Germline V CDR1 and CDR2: LGHNA, YNFKEQ. CDR3 region: CASSPPSGRYEQYF. In nucleotides, the CDR3 is TGTGCCAGCAGCCCTCCTAGCGGCCGCTACGAGCAGTACTTC.

This clone was found once. The chain employs TRBV4-1 and TRBJ2-7; TRBD1 agrees at 8 bases. V dropped 1 base and J dropped 2; count of bases not matched to a gene: 4. CDR1 is MGHRA, CDR2 YSYEKL, per germline. The CDR3 is made up of 15 amino acids. CDR3 sequence reads: CASSQADRETYEQYF. The CDR3 coding sequence is TGCGCCAGCAGCCAAGCGGACAGGGAAACCTACGAGCAGTACTTC.

This clone is deemed medium-sized. V gene TRBV14 combines with J gene TRBJ2-1; 12 bases are shared with TRBD2. Germline V gene data show CDR1 as SGHDN and CDR2 as FVKESK. There are 17 residues in the CDR3. V lost 1 base, J lost 3 bases, and 4 bases stayed unmatched. The CDR3 DNA reads TGTGCCAGCAGCCAAGGACTAGCGGGAGCGATCTACAATGAGCAGTTCTTC. It is translated as CASSQGLAGAIYNEQFF.

The chain employs TRBV4-1 and TRBJ2-1, with TRBD2 matching over 9 bases. CDR3 length: 16 amino acids. Germline V CDR1 and CDR2: MGHRA, YSYEKL. Losses at the gene ends were 0 bases for V and 3 bases for J; bases not matched to a gene: 3. CDR3 in DNA: TGCGCCAGCAGCCAAGAGAATAGCGGGAGCTACAATGAGCAGTTCTTC. This codes for CASSQENSGSYNEQFF.

V is TRBV7-2 and J is TRBJ1-2; 9 bases fit TRBD1. Trimming at V came to 1 base and at J to 3 bases, leaving 6 bases not matched to a gene. This CDR3 comprises 16 residues. CDR1 is SGHTA, CDR2 FQGNSA, per germline. The CDR3 nucleotides are TGTGCCAGCAGCTTAGAGTTCGGACAGGGGTACTATGGCTACACCTTC. Its translation is CASSLEFGQGYYGYTF.

J is TRBJ2-5 and V is TRBV25-1, with 7 bases aligning to TRBD1. The CDR3 has 14 residues. The germline V gene encodes CDR1 MGHDK and CDR2 SYGVNS. Losses at the gene ends were 3 bases for V and 5 bases for J; bases not matched to a gene: 6. The CDR3 DNA is TGTGCCAGCAGTGAGGGGCAGGGGGAGGAGACCCAGTACTTC. It translates to CASSEGQGEETQYF.

V is TRBV7-9 and J is TRBJ2-7, with D possibly TRBD2 on 5 matching bases. The germline V gene encodes CDR1 SEHNR and CDR2 FQNEAQ (reference sequence). Trimming pared 5 bases from V and 7 bases from J, leaving 18 bases between. The CDR3 spans 14 residues. The CDR3 protein is CASSPGWGSGEQYF. The CDR3 DNA reads as TGTGCCAGCAGCCCCGGGTGGGGATCGGGAGAGCAGTACTTC.

The chain carries TRBV7-9 and TRBJ2-7, with 9 bases identical to TRBD2. There are 18 residues in the CDR3. The germline CDR1 and CDR2 sequences are SEHNR and FQNEAQ (reference sequence). Trimming took 5 bases from V and 3 from J; bases not matched to a gene: 17. CDR3 amino acids: CASSPPLAGAGSFYEQYF. CDR3 nucleotides: TGTGCCAGCAGCCCCCCGTTAGCGGGGGCCGGGAGCTTCTACGAGCAGTACTTC.

The chain combines TRBV11-2 with TRBJ2-3; 9 bases are shared with TRBD1. Germline trimming cut 1 base from V and 2 bases from J; bases unmatched to any gene: 1. This CDR3 has 15 amino acids. Germline V lookup: CDR1 SGHAT, CDR2 FQNNGV. The CDR3 DNA reads TGTGCCAGCAGCTTAGGGACAGGGGTCACAGATACGCAGTATTTT. Its translation is CASSLGTGVTDTQYF. Supplemented by reference TRBV11-2 and TRBJ2-3, the full variable domain reads EAGVAQSPRYKIIEKRQSVAFWCNPISGHATLYWYQQILGQGPKLLIQFQNNGVVDDSQLPKDRFSAERLKGVDSTLKIQPAKLEDSAVYLCASSLGTGVTDTQYFGPGTRLTVL.

The rearrangement uses TRBV7-9 and TRBJ1-2; 7 bases match TRBD1. This CDR3 is built from 14 residues. Trimming at V came to 5 bases and at J to 2 bases, leaving 5 bases not matched to a gene. Germline assignment: CDR1 SEHNR and CDR2 FQNEAQ (reference sequence). DNA for the CDR3: TGTGCCAGCAGCACCGGGACAGCCAACTATGGCTACACCTTC. Translating gives CASSTGTANYGYTF.

This chain links TRBV7-8 with TRBJ1-1, with 8 bases lining up with TRBD1. With V trimmed by 5 bases and J by 0 bases, 5 bases remained unmatched. The CDR3 extends over 15 amino acids. Germline V CDR1 and CDR2: SGHVS, FQNEAQ. The CDR3 loop reads CASSEGQGLNTEAFF. CDR3 coding DNA: TGTGCCAGCAGCGAAGGACAGGGATTGAACACTGAAGCTTTCTTT.